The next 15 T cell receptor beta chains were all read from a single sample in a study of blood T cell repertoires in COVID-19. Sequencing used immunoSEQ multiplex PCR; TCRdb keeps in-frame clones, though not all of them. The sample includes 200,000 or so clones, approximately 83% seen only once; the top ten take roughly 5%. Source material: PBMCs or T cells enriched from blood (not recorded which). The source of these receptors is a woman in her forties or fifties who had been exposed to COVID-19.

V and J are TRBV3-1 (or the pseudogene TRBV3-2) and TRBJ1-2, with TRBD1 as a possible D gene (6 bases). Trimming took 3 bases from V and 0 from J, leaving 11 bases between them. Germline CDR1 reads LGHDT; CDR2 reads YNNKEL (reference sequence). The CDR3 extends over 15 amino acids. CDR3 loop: CASSQTGPSNYGYTF. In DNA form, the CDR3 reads TGTGCCAGCAGCCAGACAGGACCTTCTAACTATGGCTACACCTTC.

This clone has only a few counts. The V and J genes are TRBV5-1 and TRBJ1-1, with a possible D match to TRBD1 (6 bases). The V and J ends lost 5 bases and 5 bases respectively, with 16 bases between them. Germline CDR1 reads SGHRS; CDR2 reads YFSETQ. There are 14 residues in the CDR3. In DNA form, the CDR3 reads TGCGCCAGCAGGGCCCCCAGGGGACAAACTGAAGCTTTCTTT. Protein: CASRAPRGQTEAFF.

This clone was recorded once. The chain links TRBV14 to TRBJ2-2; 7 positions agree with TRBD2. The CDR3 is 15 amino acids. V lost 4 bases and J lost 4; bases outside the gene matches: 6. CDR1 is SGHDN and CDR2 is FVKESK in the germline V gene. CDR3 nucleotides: TGTGCCAGCAGCCCCTTTGCGGGGGTCACCGGGGAGCTGTTTTTT. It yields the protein CASSPFAGVTGELFF.

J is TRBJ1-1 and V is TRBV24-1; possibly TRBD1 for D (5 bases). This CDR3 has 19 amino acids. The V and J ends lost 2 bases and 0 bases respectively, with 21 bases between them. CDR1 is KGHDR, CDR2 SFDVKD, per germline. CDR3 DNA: TGTGCCACCAGTGATTCCCACTCGCTCGAAACAGGCTTGAACACTGAAGCTTTCTTT. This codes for CATSDSHSLETGLNTEAFF.

CDR3 region: CASSQRGGGIGVTEAFF. CDR3 coding DNA: TGTGCCAGCAGCCAACGTGGAGGAGGAATAGGAGTAACTGAAGCTTTCTTT. The rearrangement uses TRBV3-1 (or the pseudogene TRBV3-2) and TRBJ1-1, with D unclear. Germline lookup yields CDR1 LGHDT and CDR2 YNNKEL (reference sequence). V lost 2 bases and J lost 5, with 21 bases in between. The CDR3 length is 17 residues.

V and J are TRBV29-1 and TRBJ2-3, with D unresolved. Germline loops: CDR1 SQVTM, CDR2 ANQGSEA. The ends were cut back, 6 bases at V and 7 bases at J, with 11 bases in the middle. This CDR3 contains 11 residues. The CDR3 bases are TGCAGCGTGCGATATAGTAATACGCAGTATTTT. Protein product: CSVRYSNTQYF.

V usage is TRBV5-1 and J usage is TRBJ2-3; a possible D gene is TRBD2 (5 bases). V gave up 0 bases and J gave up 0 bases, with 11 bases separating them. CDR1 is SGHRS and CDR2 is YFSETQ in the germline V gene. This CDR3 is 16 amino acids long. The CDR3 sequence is CASSLALGKSTDTQYF. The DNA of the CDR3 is TGCGCCAGCAGCTTGGCACTAGGGAAGAGCACAGATACGCAGTATTTT.

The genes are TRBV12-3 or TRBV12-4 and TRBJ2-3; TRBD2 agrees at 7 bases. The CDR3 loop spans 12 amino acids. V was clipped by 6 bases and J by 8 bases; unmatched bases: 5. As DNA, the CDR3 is TGTGCCAGCAGCTACTCGGGGGGTACGCAGTATTTT. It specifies CASSYSGGTQYF.

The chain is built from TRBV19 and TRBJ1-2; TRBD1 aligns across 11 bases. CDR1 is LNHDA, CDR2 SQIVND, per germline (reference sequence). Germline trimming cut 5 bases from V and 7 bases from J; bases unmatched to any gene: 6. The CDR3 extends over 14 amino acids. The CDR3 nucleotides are TGTGCCAGTAGTGACGGACAGGGGGCTGGTGGCTACACCTTC. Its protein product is CASSDGQGAGGYTF.

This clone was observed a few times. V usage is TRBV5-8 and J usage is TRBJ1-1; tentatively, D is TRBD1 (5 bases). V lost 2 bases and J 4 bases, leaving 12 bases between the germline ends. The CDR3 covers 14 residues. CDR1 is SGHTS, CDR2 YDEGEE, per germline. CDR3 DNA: TGTGCCAGCAGCTTAACCGGGGGGGGCACTGAAGCTTTCTTT. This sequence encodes CASSLTGGGTEAFF.

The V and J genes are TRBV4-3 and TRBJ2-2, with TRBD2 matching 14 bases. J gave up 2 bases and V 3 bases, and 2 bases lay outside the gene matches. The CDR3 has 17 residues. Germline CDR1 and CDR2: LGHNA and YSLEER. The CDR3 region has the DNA TGCGCCAGCAGCCACGGGACTAGCGGGGGTAACACCGGGGAGCTGTTTTTT. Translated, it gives CASSHGTSGGNTGELFF.

The CDR3 bases are TGTGCCAGCAGCTTATCCGCTGCGGGGGGTAATGAAAAACTGTTTTTT. Its protein is CASSLSAAGGNEKLFF. The gene calls are TRBV7-2 and TRBJ1-4, with D perhaps TRBD1 (5 bases). Germline CDR1 is SGHTA and CDR2 is FQGNSA. This CDR3 contains 16 residues. V lost 2 bases to trimming and J lost 4 bases, with 14 bases between them.

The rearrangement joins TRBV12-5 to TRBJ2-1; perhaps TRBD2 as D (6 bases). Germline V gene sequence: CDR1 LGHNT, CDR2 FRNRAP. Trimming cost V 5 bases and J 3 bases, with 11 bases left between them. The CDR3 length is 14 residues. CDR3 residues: CASGPTGLYNEQFF. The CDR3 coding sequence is TGTGCTAGTGGTCCCACGGGACTCTACAATGAGCAGTTCTTC.

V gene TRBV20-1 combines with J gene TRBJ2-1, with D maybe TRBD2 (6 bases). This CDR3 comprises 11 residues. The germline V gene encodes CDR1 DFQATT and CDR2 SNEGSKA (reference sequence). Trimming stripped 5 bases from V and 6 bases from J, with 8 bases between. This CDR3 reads CSARDFNEQFF. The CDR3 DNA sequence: TGCAGTGCTCGGGACTTCAATGAGCAGTTCTTC.

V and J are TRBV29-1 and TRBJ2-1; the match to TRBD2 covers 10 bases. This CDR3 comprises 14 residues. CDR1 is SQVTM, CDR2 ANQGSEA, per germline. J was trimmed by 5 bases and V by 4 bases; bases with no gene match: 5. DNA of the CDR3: TGCAGCGTTGCCAAGCTAGCGGGGGACAATGAGCAGTTCTTC. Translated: CSVAKLAGDNEQFF.